The TCR beta chain under discussion was sequenced for a study of T cells after yellow fever vaccination (dated 2019 in TCRdb). At the level of the whole study: The SMART-Seq v4 Ultra Low Input RNA kit was used to prepare libraries from fractions with low cell numbers. Bulk TCR alpha and beta repertoires were sequenced longitudinally to track T-cell clones before and after primary and booster YFV17D yellow fever vaccination. Two healthy male donors, one aged 18 to 30 and one aged 30 to 40 years, were included in the cohort. Blood was drawn at multiple timepoints before and after primary and secondary immunization, with bulk PBMC replicates and cell subsets isolated.

TCR cDNA was made using 5'RACE template switching, a step that added a universal primer site and unique molecular identifiers. Priming of cDNA synthesis was performed from both the TCR alpha and TCR beta constant segments. Two PCR steps were used to amplify libraries, with sample barcodes and sequencing adapters being added in the second step. Sequencing of libraries was done on Illumina HiSeq 2500 (2x100 bp) or NovaSeq (2x150 bp). The paper's processing steps were these. MIGEC handled demultiplexing of reads and collapsing into UMI consensus sequences, while MiXCR performed V(D)J alignment. Clonotypes responding to the vaccine were identified with edgeR on replicate PBMC samples, with the criteria of FDR below 0.01 and a log2 fold change above 5 up to day 15. Bulk clonotypes were assigned CD4 or CD8 identity according to which sequenced CD4 or CD8 repertoire held them at higher abundance. The public reads were quality trimmed at Q25 with fastp and then assembled into clones with MiXCR by TCRdb, keeping productive beta chains. Merged by CDR3 protein, the rows form single entries marked with the most common genes and DNA. The authors' filters were not applied to this entry. The sample has hundreds of thousands of distinct CDR3 sequences on record, more than 9% of them singletons. Jointly, the top ten make up about 15% of the sample.

In the paper's terms, the treatment or condition label means: live attenuated yellow fever vaccine strain. At every blood-draw timepoint, two biological replicates of bulk PBMCs were collected. A standard Ficoll-Paque protocol was used to isolate PBMCs from peripheral blood. TriZol was used to extract RNA from bulk PBMCs, from CD4 and CD8 fractions, and from dextramer-positive and dextramer-negative fractions. Measured from the cysteine to the phenylalanine, the CDR3 is 15 residues long. Of the read, only the CDR3 DNA is kept; its 45 bases are in frame from base 1. A distance of 11 bases separates the germline ends of V and J, which lose 0 bases and 5 bases respectively. CDR1 is given as SGHRS and CDR2 as YFSETQ, both from the germline V gene. Comment on this clonotype: Which antigen it targets is not known. Per-base quality was not reported, and no clone a single base away is much larger than it.

Broad study findings and their caveats: The secondary T-cell response was weaker than the primary response but faster, peaking on day 5 instead of day 15. Only a couple of donors were included in the study, so the extent to which the findings can be generalized is limited. Most clones expanded after primary vaccination (around 97% of CD4 and over 80% of CD8) were re-detected after the booster, suggesting that broad memory maintenance occurred. Computational filtering was required because FACS-sorted repertoires could contain abundant contaminating clonotypes from the bulk population. A small fraction of clonotypes appeared in both the CD4 and CD8 compartments, likely as a result of convergent recombination.

The chain uses TRBV5-1 and TRBJ1-4; a weak D assignment points to TRBD1 (5 bases agree). The origin of this receptor is a man aged 25 to 40 who received the YFV17D yellow fever vaccine. Sequencing was performed on PBMCs, taken on the day of the yellow fever booster vaccination. The CDR3 in this case is CASSLGVTANEKLFF. The base sequence is TGCGCCAGCAGCTTGGGGGTGACAGCGAATGAAAAACTGTTTTTT.